Listed below are T cell receptor beta chains from one sample, sequenced in a study of shared clonotypes between healthy human individuals. Method: immunoSEQ multiplex PCR; TCRdb's copy keeps in-frame clones and lacks some. The repertoire holds about 2.1 million clones, 80% to 95% seen once, with around 1.8% in the top ten. The specimen sequenced was naive CD8+ T cells from PBMCs. These receptor sequences come from a man between 18 and 35 years old in good health. Some clones in this sample may be carry-over from other donors' samples. Both conserved end residues are part of each CDR3. Fields, in order: clone size, V gene, J gene, D gene, CDR3 DNA, CDR3 protein. A D gene is named only where the DNA matches it firmly. Clone size, where shown, is once, few, many, or a class for clones that have expanded.

size: NA; V: TRBV19; J: TRBJ2-1; D: NA; DNA: TGTGCCAGTAGCACGACTAGTTTTGTGGATGAGCAGTTCTTC; CDR3: CASSTTSFVDEQFF
size: NA; V: TRBV7-9; J: TRBJ1-4; D: NA; DNA: TGTGCCAGCAGCTTAGGAGAGCAGTTTAATGAAAAACTGTTTTTT; CDR3: CASSLGEQFNEKLFF
size: NA; V: TRBV6-5; J: TRBJ1-1; D: NA; DNA: TGTGCCAGCAGTACTGCCCATAACACTGAAGCTTTCTTT; CDR3: CASSTAHNTEAFF
size: once; V: TRBV27; J: TRBJ2-1; D: NA; DNA: TGTGCCAGCACTTCAGGGGCATCCTCCAATGAGCAGTTCTTC; CDR3: CASTSGASSNEQFF
size: NA; V: TRBV27; J: TRBJ1-5; D: NA; DNA: TGTGCCAGCAGTACAGGGATAAGGAGCAATCAGCCCCAGCATTTT; CDR3: CASSTGIRSNQPQHF
size: NA; V: TRBV5-6; J: TRBJ2-7; D: NA; DNA: TGTGCCAGCAGCTTTTCTAGTAGTGATTACGAGCAGTACTTC; CDR3: CASSFSSSDYEQYF
size: NA; V: TRBV27; J: TRBJ1-1; D: NA; DNA: TGTGCCAGCACCCCGACAGCCCTGAACACTGAAGCTTTCTTT; CDR3: CASTPTALNTEAFF
size: NA; V: TRBV27; J: TRBJ2-1; D: NA; DNA: TGTGCCAGCAGGTTAGGAGGGATCAATGAGCAGTTCTTC; CDR3: CASRLGGINEQFF
size: NA; V: TRBV28; J: TRBJ2-4; D: NA; DNA: TGTGCCAGCAGTTTCTCACAGGGTAACATTCAGTACTTC; CDR3: CASSFSQGNIQYF
size: NA; V: TRBV11-2; J: TRBJ1-1; D: NA; DNA: TGTGCCAGCAGCTTAGGTGCAGGGGTTAAGAGGAACACTGAAGCTTTCTTT; CDR3: CASSLGAGVKRNTEAFF
size: NA; V: TRBV6-6; J: TRBJ2-5; D: NA; DNA: TGTGCCAGCAGTTACGGGCCTGGGACGTCGCAAGAGACCCAGTACTTC; CDR3: CASSYGPGTSQETQYF
size: NA; V: TRBV6-1; J: TRBJ2-7; D: NA; DNA: TGTGCCAGCGGTCGGCAGTTGCCCCCCTACGAGCAGTACTTC; CDR3: CASGRQLPPYEQYF
size: NA; V: TRBV29-1; J: TRBJ2-7; D: NA; DNA: TGCAGCGTCGACTTGGGACGGGGTTACGAGCAGTACTTC; CDR3: CSVDLGRGYEQYF
size: NA; V: TRBV4-2; J: TRBJ2-4; D: NA; DNA: TGTGCCAGCAGCCAAGATTTGGGACTAGCCAAAAACATTCAGTACTTC; CDR3: CASSQDLGLAKNIQYF
size: NA; V: TRBV10-3; J: TRBJ2-7; D: TRBD2; DNA: TGTGCCATCAGTGACCTAGCGGGAGGGGGCTACGAGCAGTACTTC; CDR3: CAISDLAGGGYEQYF
size: NA; V: TRBV6-5; J: TRBJ1-1; D: TRBD1; DNA: TGTGCCAGCAGTCCATACAGGGGGTATACTGAAGCTTTCTTT; CDR3: CASSPYRGYTEAFF
size: NA; V: TRBV28; J: TRBJ1-2; D: TRBD1; DNA: TGTGCCAGCAGTCCCCGGGACAGTACTAACTATGGCTACACCTTC; CDR3: CASSPRDSTNYGYTF
size: once; V: TRBV2; J: TRBJ2-7; D: TRBD2; DNA: TGTGCCAGCAGTGGAAGGGGCGGGGGGTACGAGCAGTACTTC; CDR3: CASSGRGGGYEQYF
size: NA; V: TRBV15; J: TRBJ2-3; D: TRBD2; DNA: TGTGCCACCAACCTAGCGGGAGGCACAGATACGCAGTATTTT; CDR3: CATNLAGGTDTQYF
size: NA; V: TRBV5-8; J: TRBJ1-2; D: NA; DNA: TGTGCCAGCAGCGGCGACCGGAGTAAGCCCCACACCTTC; CDR3: CASSGDRSKPHTF
size: NA; V: TRBV29-1; J: TRBJ1-1; D: NA; DNA: TGCAGCGTGGGCGGGGCCCATGAAGCTTTCTTT; CDR3: CSVGGAHEAFF
size: NA; V: TRBV7-9; J: TRBJ1-2; D: NA; DNA: TGTGCCAGCAGCTTAGTTGGGGCAGGGAATGGCTACACCTTC; CDR3: CASSLVGAGNGYTF
size: NA; V: TRBV2; J: TRBJ1-1; D: TRBD1; DNA: TGTGCCAGCAGTGACGAGGGACAGCTCAACACTGAAGCTTTCTTT; CDR3: CASSDEGQLNTEAFF
size: NA; V: TRBV4-3; J: TRBJ2-2; D: TRBD2; DNA: TGCGCCAGCAGCCAAGACAGTGGCGGGAGGGCCGGGGAGCTGTTTTTT; CDR3: CASSQDSGGRAGELFF
size: once; V: TRBV14; J: TRBJ2-7; D: NA; DNA: TGTGCCAGCAGCCAAACTCGGGCCCTCTACGAGCAGTACTTC; CDR3: CASSQTRALYEQYF
size: NA; V: TRBV2; J: TRBJ2-3; D: NA; DNA: TGTGCCAGCAGTGTGGGGGGTTCGTCCACAGATACGCAGTATTTT; CDR3: CASSVGGSSTDTQYF
size: NA; V: TRBV7-9; J: TRBJ2-7; D: NA; DNA: TGTGCCAGCAGTCCCACAAATAGCTACGAGCAGTACTTC; CDR3: CASSPTNSYEQYF
size: once; V: TRBV6-5; J: TRBJ2-5; D: NA; DNA: TGTGCCAGCAGTCCCGGCAGCCAAGAGACCCAGTACTTC; CDR3: CASSPGSQETQYF
size: NA; V: TRBV7-9; J: TRBJ2-5; D: TRBD1; DNA: TGTGCCAGCAGCTTCACCAGACAGGGGGCAGGAGAGACCCAGTACTTC; CDR3: CASSFTRQGAGETQYF
size: NA; V: TRBV27; J: TRBJ1-2; D: NA; DNA: TGTGCCAGCAGTATAGCCGGGACAAGCGGCTATGGCTACACCTTC; CDR3: CASSIAGTSGYGYTF
size: NA; V: TRBV6-5; J: TRBJ2-1; D: NA; DNA: TGTGCCAGCAGTTACGATCTAACTGGGGAGGACAATGAGCAGTTCTTC; CDR3: CASSYDLTGEDNEQFF
size: NA; V: TRBV5-1; J: TRBJ2-2; D: TRBD1; DNA: TGCGCCAGCAGCGATAGGGGGCGCGACACCGGGGAGCTGTTTTTT; CDR3: CASSDRGRDTGELFF
size: once; V: TRBV14; J: TRBJ2-1; D: TRBD2; DNA: TGTGCCAGCAGCCAACGGTTAAATCCAAACGGGACTAGCGGGAGTAATGAGCAGTTCTTC; CDR3: CASSQRLNPNGTSGSNEQFF
size: NA; V: TRBV28; J: TRBJ1-6; D: NA; DNA: TGTGCCAGCAGTTTTGGTTCACCCCTCCACTTT; CDR3: CASSFGSPLHF
size: NA; V: TRBV5-4; J: TRBJ2-7; D: NA; DNA: TGTGCCAGCAAGGGGACAATGAGCGAGCAGTACTTC; CDR3: CASKGTMSEQYF
size: once; V: TRBV27; J: TRBJ2-3; D: TRBD1; DNA: TGTGCCAGCAGTCACAGGGGGCGTATAACAGATACGCAGTATTTT; CDR3: CASSHRGRITDTQYF
size: NA; V: TRBV28; J: TRBJ2-7; D: NA; DNA: TGTGCCAGCAGTTTTATACCGGACGGGACCTACGAGCAGTACTTC; CDR3: CASSFIPDGTYEQYF
size: once; V: TRBV7-2; J: TRBJ2-1; D: TRBD2; DNA: TGTGCCAGCAGCTTAGCGCACGGACTAGCGGGGGTCTCCTACAATGAGCAGTTCTTC; CDR3: CASSLAHGLAGVSYNEQFF